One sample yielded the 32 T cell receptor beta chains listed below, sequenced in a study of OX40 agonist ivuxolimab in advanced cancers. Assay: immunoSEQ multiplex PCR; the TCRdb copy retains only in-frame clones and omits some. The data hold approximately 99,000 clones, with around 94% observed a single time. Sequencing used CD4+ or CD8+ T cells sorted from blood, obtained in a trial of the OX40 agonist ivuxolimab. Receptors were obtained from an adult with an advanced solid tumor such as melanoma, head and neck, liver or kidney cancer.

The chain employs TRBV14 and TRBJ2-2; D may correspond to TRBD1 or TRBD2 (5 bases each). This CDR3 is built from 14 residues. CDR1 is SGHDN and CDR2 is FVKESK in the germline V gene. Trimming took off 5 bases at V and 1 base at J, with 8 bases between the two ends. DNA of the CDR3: TGTGCCAGCAGCAAGGGACGGAACACCGGGGAGCTGTTTTTT. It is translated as CASSKGRNTGELFF.

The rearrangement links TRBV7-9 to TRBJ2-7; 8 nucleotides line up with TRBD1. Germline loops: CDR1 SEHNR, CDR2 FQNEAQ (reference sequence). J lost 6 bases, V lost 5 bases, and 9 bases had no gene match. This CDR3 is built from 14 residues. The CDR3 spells CASSPWTGKTEQYF. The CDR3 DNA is TGTGCCAGCAGCCCCTGGACAGGGAAGACCGAGCAGTACTTC.

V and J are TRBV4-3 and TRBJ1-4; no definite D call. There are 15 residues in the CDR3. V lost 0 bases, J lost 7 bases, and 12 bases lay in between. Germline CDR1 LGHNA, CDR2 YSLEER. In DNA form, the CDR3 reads TGCGCCAGCAGCCAAGACGAGGCGCGCTTTGAAAAACTGTTTTTT. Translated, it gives CASSQDEARFEKLFF.

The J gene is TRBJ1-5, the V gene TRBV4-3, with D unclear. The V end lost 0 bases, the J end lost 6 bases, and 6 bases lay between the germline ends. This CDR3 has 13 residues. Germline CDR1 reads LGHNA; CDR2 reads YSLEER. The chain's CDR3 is CASSQDPSQPQHF. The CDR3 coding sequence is TGCGCCAGCAGCCAAGATCCCTCTCAGCCCCAGCATTTT.

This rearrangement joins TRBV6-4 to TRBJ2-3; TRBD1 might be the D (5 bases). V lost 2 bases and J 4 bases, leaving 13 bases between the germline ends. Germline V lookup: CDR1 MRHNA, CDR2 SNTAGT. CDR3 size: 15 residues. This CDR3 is CASSDVAGNADTQYF. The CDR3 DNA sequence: TGTGCCAGCAGTGACGTGGCAGGGAATGCAGATACGCAGTATTTT.

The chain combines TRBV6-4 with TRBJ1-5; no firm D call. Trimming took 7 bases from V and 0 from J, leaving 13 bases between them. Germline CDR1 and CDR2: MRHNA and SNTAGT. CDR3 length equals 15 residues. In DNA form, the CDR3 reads TGTGCCAGCATCAACACTCTATATAGCAATCAGCCCCAGCATTTT. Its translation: CASINTLYSNQPQHF.

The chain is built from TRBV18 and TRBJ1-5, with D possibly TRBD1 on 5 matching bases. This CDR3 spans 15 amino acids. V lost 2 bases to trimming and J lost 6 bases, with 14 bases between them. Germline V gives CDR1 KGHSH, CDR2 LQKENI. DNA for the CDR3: TGTGCCAGCTCACCAGGTGCAGGGAATAGTCAGCCCCAGCATTTT. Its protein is CASSPGAGNSQPQHF.

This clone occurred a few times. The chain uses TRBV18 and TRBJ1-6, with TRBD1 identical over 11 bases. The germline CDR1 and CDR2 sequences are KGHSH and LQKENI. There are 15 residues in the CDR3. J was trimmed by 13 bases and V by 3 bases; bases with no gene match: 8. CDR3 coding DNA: TGTGCCAGCTCACCCGGGACAGGGGGAATCGTCCCCCTCCACTTT. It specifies CASSPGTGGIVPLHF.

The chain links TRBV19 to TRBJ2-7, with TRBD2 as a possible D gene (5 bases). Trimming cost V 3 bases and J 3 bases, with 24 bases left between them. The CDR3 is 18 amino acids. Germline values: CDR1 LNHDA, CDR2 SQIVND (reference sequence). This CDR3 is CASSILADGSIGSYEQYF. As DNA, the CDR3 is TGTGCCAGTAGTATTCTCGCGGACGGAAGCATAGGGAGCTACGAGCAGTACTTC.

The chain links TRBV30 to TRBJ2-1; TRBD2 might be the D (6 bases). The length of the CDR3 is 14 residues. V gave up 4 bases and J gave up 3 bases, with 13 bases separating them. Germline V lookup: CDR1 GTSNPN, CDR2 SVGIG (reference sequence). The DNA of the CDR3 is TGTGCCTGGATAGGACTATCCAGCTACAATGAGCAGTTCTTC. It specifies CAWIGLSSYNEQFF.

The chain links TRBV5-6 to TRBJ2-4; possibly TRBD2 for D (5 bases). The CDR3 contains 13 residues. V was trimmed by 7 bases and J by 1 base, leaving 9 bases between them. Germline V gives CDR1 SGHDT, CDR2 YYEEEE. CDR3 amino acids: CASRDQAKNIQYF. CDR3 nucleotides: TGTGCCAGCCGGGATCAGGCCAAAAACATTCAGTACTTC.

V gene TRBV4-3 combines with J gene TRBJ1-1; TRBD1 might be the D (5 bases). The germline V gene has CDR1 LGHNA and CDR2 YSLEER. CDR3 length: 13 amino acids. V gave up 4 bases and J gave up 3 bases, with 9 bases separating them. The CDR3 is CASSRMGDTEAFF. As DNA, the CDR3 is TGCGCCAGCAGCCGCATGGGGGACACTGAAGCTTTCTTT.

The CDR3 DNA is TGTGCCAGCAGCCGACAGGGGAACACTGAAGCTTTCTTT. Protein sequence: CASSRQGNTEAFF. The genes are TRBV7-2 and TRBJ1-1; 7 positions match TRBD1. This CDR3 spans 13 amino acids. Germline assignment: CDR1 SGHTA and CDR2 FQGNSA. J lost 1 base, V lost 5 bases, and 1 base had no gene match.

CDR3 in DNA: TGTGCCAGCATGAACCTTAACAATGAGCAGTTCTTC. It specifies CASMNLNNEQFF. The rearrangement joins TRBV28 to TRBJ2-1; D remains ambiguous. CDR3 length: 12 amino acids. The germline V gene encodes CDR1 MDHEN and CDR2 SYDVKM. The germline V and J ends were trimmed by 7 bases and 5 bases, with 9 bases remaining between them.

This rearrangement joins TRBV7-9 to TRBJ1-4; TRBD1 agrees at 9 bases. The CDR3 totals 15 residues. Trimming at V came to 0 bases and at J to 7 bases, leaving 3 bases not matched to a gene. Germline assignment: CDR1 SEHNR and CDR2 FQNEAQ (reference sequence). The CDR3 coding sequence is TGTGCCAGCAGCTTAGCCGGGACAGGGTTTGAAAAACTGTTTTTT. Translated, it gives CASSLAGTGFEKLFF.

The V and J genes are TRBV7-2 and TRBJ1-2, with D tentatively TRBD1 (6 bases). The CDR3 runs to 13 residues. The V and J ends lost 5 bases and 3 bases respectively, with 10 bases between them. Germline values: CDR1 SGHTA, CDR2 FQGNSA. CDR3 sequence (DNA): TGTGCCAGCAGCATCGACAGGTACTATGGCTACACCTTC. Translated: CASSIDRYYGYTF. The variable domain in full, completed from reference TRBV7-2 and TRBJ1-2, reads GAGVSQSPSNKVTEKGKDVELRCDPISGHTALYWYRQSLGQGLEFLIYFQGNSAPDKSGLPSDRFSAERTGGSVSTLTIQRTQQEDSAVYLCASSIDRYYGYTFGSGTRLTVV.

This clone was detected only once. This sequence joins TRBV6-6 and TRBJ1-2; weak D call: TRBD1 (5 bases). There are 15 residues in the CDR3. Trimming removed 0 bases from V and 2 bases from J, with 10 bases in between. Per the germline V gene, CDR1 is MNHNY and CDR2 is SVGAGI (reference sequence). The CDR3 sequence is CASSYSGTANYGYTF. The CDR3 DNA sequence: TGTGCCAGCAGTTACTCAGGGACGGCAAACTATGGCTACACCTTC.

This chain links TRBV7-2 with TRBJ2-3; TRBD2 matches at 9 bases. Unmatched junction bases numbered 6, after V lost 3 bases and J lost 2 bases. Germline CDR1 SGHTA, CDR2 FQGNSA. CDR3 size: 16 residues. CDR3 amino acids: CASSFLAGPATDTQYF. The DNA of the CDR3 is TGTGCCAGCAGCTTTCTAGCGGGGCCCGCCACAGATACGCAGTATTTT.

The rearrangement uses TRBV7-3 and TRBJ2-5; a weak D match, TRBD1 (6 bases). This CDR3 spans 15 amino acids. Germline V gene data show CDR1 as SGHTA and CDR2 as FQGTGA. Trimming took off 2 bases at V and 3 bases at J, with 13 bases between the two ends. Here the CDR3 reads CASSLFGTLEETQYF. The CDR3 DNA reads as TGTGCCAGCAGCTTATTCGGGACATTAGAAGAGACCCAGTACTTC.

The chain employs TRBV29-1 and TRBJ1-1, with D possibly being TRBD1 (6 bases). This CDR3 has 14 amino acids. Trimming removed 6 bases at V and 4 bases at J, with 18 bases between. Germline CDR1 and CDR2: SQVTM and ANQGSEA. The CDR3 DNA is TGCAGCGTGCAACGGACAGTTTACGGCACTGAAGCTTTCTTT. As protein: CSVQRTVYGTEAFF.

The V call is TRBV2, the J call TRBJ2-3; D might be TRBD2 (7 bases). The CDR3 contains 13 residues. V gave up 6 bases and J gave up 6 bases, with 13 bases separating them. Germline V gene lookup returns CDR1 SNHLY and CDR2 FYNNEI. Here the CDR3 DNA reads TGTGCCAGCAGCAGAGGGGGGGCGGATACGCAGTATTTT. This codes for CASSRGGADTQYF. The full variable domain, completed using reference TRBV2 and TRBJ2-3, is EPEVTQTPSHQVTQMGQEVILRCVPISNHLYFYWYRQILGQKVEFLVSFYNNEISEKSEIFDDQFSVERPDGSNFTLKIRSTKLEDSAMYFCASSRGGADTQYFGPGTRLTVL.

The CDR3 reads CASSALLSGGRSYEQYF. CDR3 sequence (DNA): TGTGCCAGCAGTGCCTTACTCTCAGGGGGACGGAGCTACGAGCAGTACTTC. The J gene is TRBJ2-7, the V gene TRBV6-1; 7 nucleotides agree with TRBD1. Germline CDR1 and CDR2: MNHNS and SASEGT. CDR3 length equals 17 residues. V trimming: 4 bases; J trimming: 3 bases; junction bases outside the gene matches: 15.

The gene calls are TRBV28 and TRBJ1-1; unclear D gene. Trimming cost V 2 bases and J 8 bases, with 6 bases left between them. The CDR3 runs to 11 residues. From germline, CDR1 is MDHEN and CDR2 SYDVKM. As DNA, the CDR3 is TGTGCCAGCAGTTTAACCTTGGAAGCTTTCTTT. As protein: CASSLTLEAFF. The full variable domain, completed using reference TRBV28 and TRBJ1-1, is DVKVTQSSRYLVKRTGEKVFLECVQDMDHENMFWYRQDPGLGLRLIYFSYDVKMKEKGDIPEGYSVSREKKERFSLILESASTNQTSMYLCASSLTLEAFFGQGTRLTVV.

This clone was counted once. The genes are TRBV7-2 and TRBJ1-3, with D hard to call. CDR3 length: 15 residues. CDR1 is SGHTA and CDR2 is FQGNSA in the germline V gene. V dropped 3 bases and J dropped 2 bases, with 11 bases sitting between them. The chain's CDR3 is CASSFLQGAGNTIYF. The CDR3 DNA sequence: TGTGCCAGCAGCTTCCTCCAAGGAGCTGGAAACACCATATATTTT.

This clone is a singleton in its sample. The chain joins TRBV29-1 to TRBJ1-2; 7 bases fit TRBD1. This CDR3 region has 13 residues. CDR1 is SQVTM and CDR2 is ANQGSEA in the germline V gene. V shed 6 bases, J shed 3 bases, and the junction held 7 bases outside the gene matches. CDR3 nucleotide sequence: TGCAGCGTCGGAACAGGGGCGGACTATGGCTACACCTTC. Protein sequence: CSVGTGADYGYTF.

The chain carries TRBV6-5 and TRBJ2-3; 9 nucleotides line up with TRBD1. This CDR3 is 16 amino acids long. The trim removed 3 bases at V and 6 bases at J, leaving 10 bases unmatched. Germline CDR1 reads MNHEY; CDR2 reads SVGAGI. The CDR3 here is CASSYSTGGRSDTQYF. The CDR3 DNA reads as TGTGCCAGCAGTTATTCGACAGGGGGGCGGTCTGATACGCAGTATTTT.

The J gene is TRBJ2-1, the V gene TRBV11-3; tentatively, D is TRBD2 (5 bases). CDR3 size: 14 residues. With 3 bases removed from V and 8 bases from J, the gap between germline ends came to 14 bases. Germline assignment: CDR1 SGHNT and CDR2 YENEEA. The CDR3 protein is CASSLTGSDDEQFF. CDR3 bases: TGTGCCAGCAGCTTGACGGGGAGCGACGATGAGCAGTTCTTC.

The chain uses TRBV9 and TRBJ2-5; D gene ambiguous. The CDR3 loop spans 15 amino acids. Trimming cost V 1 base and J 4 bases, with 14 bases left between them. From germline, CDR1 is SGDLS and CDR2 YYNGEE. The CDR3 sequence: CASSVLSRAAETQYF. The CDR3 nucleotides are TGTGCCAGCAGCGTATTATCTAGGGCAGCAGAGACCCAGTACTTC.

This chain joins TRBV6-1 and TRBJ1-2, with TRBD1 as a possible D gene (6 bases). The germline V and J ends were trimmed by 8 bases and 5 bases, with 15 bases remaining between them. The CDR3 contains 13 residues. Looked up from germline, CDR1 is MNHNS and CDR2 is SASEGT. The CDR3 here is CASASGQRYGYTF. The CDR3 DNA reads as TGTGCCAGCGCCTCAGGACAGCGGTATGGCTACACCTTC.

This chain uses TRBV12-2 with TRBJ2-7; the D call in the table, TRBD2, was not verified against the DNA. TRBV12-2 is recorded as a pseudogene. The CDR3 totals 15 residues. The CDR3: CASRLAEGAGGEQYF. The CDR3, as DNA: TGTGCAAGTCGCTTAGCCGAGGGGGCGGGAGGGGAGCAGTACTTC.

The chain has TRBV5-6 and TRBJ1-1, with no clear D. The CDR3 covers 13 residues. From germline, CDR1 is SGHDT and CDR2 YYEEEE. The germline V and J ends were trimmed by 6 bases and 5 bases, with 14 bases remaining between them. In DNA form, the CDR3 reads TGTGCCAGCACCCAATCGGAGAGAACTGAAGCTTTCTTT. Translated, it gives CASTQSERTEAFF.

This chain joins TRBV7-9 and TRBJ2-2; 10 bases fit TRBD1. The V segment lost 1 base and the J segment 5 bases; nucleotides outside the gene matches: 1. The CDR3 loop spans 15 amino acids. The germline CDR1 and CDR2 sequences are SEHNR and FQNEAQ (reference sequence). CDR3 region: CASSLGGQGTGELFF. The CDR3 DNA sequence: TGTGCCAGCAGCTTAGGGGGACAGGGGACCGGGGAGCTGTTTTTT. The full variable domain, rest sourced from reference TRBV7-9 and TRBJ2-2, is DTGVSQNPRHKITKRGQNVTFRCDPISEHNRLYWYRQTLGQGPEFLTYFQNEAQLEKSRLLSDRFSAERPKGSFSTLEIQRTEQGDSAMYLCASSLGGQGTGELFFGEGSRLTVL.